This T cell receptor beta chain is drawn from a study of cytomegalovirus exposure and HLA in healthy donors. As for the study in general: Drawn from HLA-typed donors, tens of millions of unique TCRs were held in an early data release. The study placed 70% to 85% of its roughly 430 genotyped donors in the Caucasian-associated ancestry cluster.

Germline assignment: CDR1 ENHRY and CDR2 SYGVKD. The junction had 14 bases not matched to a gene; V was cut back by 11 bases and J by 5 bases. The CDR3 sequence is 14 residues long. Note on this clone: Its cognate antigen is unknown.

Primers included in the PCR were 60 Vbeta and 13 Jbeta primers. Produced via immunoSEQ multiplex PCR; TCRdb's table is partial and in-frame only. This table has 210,000 or so clones, about three quarters appearing once. Overall study results and limits: A later analysis linked a missense DCLRE1C variant to TCR beta V- and J-gene trimming. Most TCR sequences proved rare, with some public TCRs found in many donors.

What was sequenced was PBMCs. The sequence was collected from a boy between 10 and 17 years old in good health and CMV-seronegative. The chain joins TRBV10-3 to TRBJ2-7, with TRBD2 identical over 8 bases. The CDR3 is CAAGASSGSHEQYF. In DNA form, the CDR3 reads TGTGCCGCCGGGGCATCTAGCGGGTCCCACGAGCAGTACTTC.